A single sample gave rise to the 24 T cell receptor beta chains below, sequenced in a study of T cell repertoires in cytomegalovirus infection. One entry per CDR3 protein, called by TCRdb with MiXCR from the reads. The top ten clones hold over 12% of a sample with 900,000 to 950,000 distinct CDR3 sequences, less than 40% of them seen once. No cognate antigen is known for these TCRs. Here the sequenced sample was cultured CD8+ T cells from PBMCs, taken from culture after CMV antigen stimulation. These receptors came from a human donor in good health (CMV status not recorded). Some clones in this sample may be carry-over from other donors' samples.

This clonotype was seen a few times. The chain employs TRBV10-3 and TRBJ1-1, with D tentatively TRBD1 (5 bases). V lost 8 bases, J lost 1 base, and 14 bases lay in between. The CDR3 consists of 14 residues. Per the germline V gene, CDR1 is ENHRY and CDR2 is SYGVKD. The CDR3 is CAISSRGQNTEAFF. The CDR3 DNA reads TGTGCCATCTCTTCTCGGGGCCAGAACACTGAAGCTTTCTTT.

V gene TRBV19 combines with J gene TRBJ2-3; D is possibly TRBD2 (6 bases). Trimming shortened V by 0 bases and J by 5 bases, and 9 bases separated the two germline ends. Germline V lookup: CDR1 LNHDA, CDR2 SQIVND (reference sequence). The CDR3 is 14 residues long. CDR3 residues: CASSIELAKDTQYF. The DNA of the CDR3 is TGTGCCAGTAGTATAGAACTAGCTAAAGATACGCAGTATTTT.

J is TRBJ1-4 and V is TRBV28, with TRBD1 identical over 7 bases. Losses at the gene ends were 6 bases for V and 6 bases for J; bases not matched to a gene: 7. Germline lookup yields CDR1 MDHEN and CDR2 SYDVKM. This CDR3 has 14 residues. DNA of the CDR3: TGTGCCAGCAGCCTCAACAGGGGTGATGAAAAACTGTTTTTT. Its protein is CASSLNRGDEKLFF. The full variable domain, with the rest looked up from reference TRBV28 and TRBJ1-4, is DVKVTQSSRYLVKRTGEKVFLECVQDMDHENMFWYRQDPGLGLRLIYFSYDVKMKEKGDIPEGYSVSREKKERFSLILESASTNQTSMYLCASSLNRGDEKLFFGSGTQLSVL.

The genes are TRBV23-1 and TRBJ2-1; TRBD1 might be the D (8 bases). TRBV23-1 is identified as an open reading frame with a role that is uncertain. V shed 1 base and J shed 2 bases, with 12 bases lying between them. The length of the CDR3 is 16 residues. CDR3 DNA: TGCGCCAGCAGTCAATACAGGGGGGGGACCTACAATGAGCAGTTCTTC. Its protein is CASSQYRGGTYNEQFF.

This clonotype was counted at least ten times. The V call is TRBV6-5, the J call TRBJ1-1; 10 bases map to TRBD1. The CDR3 length is 16 residues. V was clipped by 2 bases and J by 4 bases; unmatched bases: 7. From germline, CDR1 is MNHEY and CDR2 SVGAGI. The CDR3 reads CASSYSPGTGVTEAFF. As DNA, the CDR3 is TGTGCCAGCAGTTACAGTCCGGGGACAGGGGTCACTGAAGCTTTCTTT.

V and J are TRBV27 and TRBJ2-1; D is perhaps TRBD1 or TRBD2 (6 bases each). The V and J ends lost 7 bases and 5 bases respectively, with 15 bases between them. CDR3 length equals 14 residues. Germline V lookup: CDR1 MNHEY, CDR2 SMNVEV (reference sequence). The CDR3 is CASTLGGHNNEQFF. CDR3 DNA: TGTGCCAGCACCCTAGGGGGGCATAACAATGAGCAGTTCTTC.

Remarks on this clonotype: A read error may explain this, as a much larger clone is one base away. This rearrangement joins TRBV20-1 to TRBJ1-6; possibly TRBD1 for D (5 bases). From germline, CDR1 is DFQATT and CDR2 SNEGSKA (reference sequence). The CDR3 has 15 residues. CDR3 bases: TGCGGTGCTAGAGTCCGGGGCCCCTTAGGATCACCCCTCCACTTT. It yields the protein CGARVRGPLGSPLHF.

Only a few counts were recorded for this clonotype. The rearrangement uses TRBV10-3 and TRBJ2-1; the D is unclear. Trimming took 3 bases from V and 6 from J, leaving 18 bases between them. The germline gives CDR1 ENHRY, CDR2 SYGVKD. This CDR3 has 16 amino acids. The CDR3 DNA is TGTGCCATCAGTGACGAACAAGTGAGGCCCTTCAATGAGCAGTTCTTC. This sequence encodes CAISDEQVRPFNEQFF.

The chain recombines TRBV6-1 with TRBJ2-5; D perhaps matches TRBD2 (6 bases). Germline CDR1 MNHNS, CDR2 SASEGT. CDR3 length equals 13 residues. V was shortened by 11 bases and J by 2 bases, with 15 bases between the two germline ends. CDR3 in DNA: TGTGCCTTTTGGGAGGAACAACAAGAGACCCAGTACTTC. Residues: CAFWEEQQETQYF.

The V call is TRBV7-2, the J call TRBJ2-7; 9 bases are shared with TRBD1. J was trimmed by 2 bases and V by 3 bases; bases with no gene match: 5. Germline loops: CDR1 SGHTA, CDR2 FQGNSA. The CDR3 extends over 15 amino acids. CDR3 sequence (DNA): TGTGCCAGCAGCTTTGGGGACAGGGTCACCTACGAGCAGTACTTC. Its protein product is CASSFGDRVTYEQYF.

This clonotype was seen only a few times. The chain joins TRBV12-3 or TRBV12-4 to TRBJ1-4; no clear D. The length of the CDR3 is 17 residues. Trimming left V 5 bases short and J 6 bases short, with 22 bases between. The CDR3 bases are TGTGCCAGCAGTCTGGGCTTGTCGGTGAGGGAGGATGAAAAACTGTTTTTT. Translated: CASSLGLSVREDEKLFF.

This clonotype was observed a few times. The rearrangement uses TRBV7-9 and TRBJ1-4, with no clear D. The CDR3 has 16 residues. Trimming stripped 7 bases from V and 8 bases from J, with 23 bases between. Germline CDR1 is SEHNR and CDR2 is FQNEAQ (reference sequence). The CDR3 DNA reads as TGTGCCAGCAATAAAGTTAGCGGAGGCCTAGGCGAAAAACTGTTTTTT. As protein: CASNKVSGGLGEKLFF.

This clonotype has a handful of counts. The chain joins TRBV2 to TRBJ2-1; 9 bases match TRBD1. Germline V gene lookup returns CDR1 SNHLY and CDR2 FYNNEI. The CDR3 length is 15 residues. Germline trimming cut 10 bases from V and 8 bases from J; bases unmatched to any gene: 15. The chain's CDR3 is CATRPGQGILDEQFF. CDR3 coding DNA: TGTGCCACCAGGCCGGGACAGGGAATATTGGATGAGCAGTTCTTC.

This clonotype was recorded a few times. The chain has TRBV6-1 and TRBJ1-6; tentative D call: TRBD1 (6 bases). V shed 6 bases and J shed 7 bases, with 13 bases lying between them. The germline V gene encodes CDR1 MNHNS and CDR2 SASEGT. The CDR3 is 14 residues long. CDR3 bases: TGTGCCAGCAGGCCCAGGGGCAGGAATTCACCCCTCCACTTT. It translates to CASRPRGRNSPLHF.

This clonotype occurred a few times. The rearrangement links TRBV7-6 to TRBJ2-5; the D call may be TRBD1 or TRBD2 (5 bases each). This CDR3 comprises 14 residues. The V end was cut by 6 bases, the J end by 1 base, with 12 bases between. Germline CDR1 reads SGHVS; CDR2 reads FNYEAQ. The DNA for the CDR3 is TGTGCCAGCAGACCTCCGGGGCCCCAAGAGACCCAGTACTTC. Translating gives CASRPPGPQETQYF.

The chain links TRBV6-6 to TRBJ2-5; TRBD2 aligns across 10 bases. Germline values: CDR1 MNHNY, CDR2 SVGAGI (reference sequence). The CDR3 spans 14 residues. The J segment lost 5 bases and the V segment lost 5 bases, leaving 5 bases of the junction unmatched. For the CDR3, the DNA is TGTGCCAGCAGTGATCTAGCGGGGGTGGAGACCCAGTACTTC. This translates into CASSDLAGVETQYF.

This clonotype was seen ten or more times. The V gene is TRBV7-9, the J gene TRBJ1-1, with unresolved D. Trimming removed 1 base at V and 3 bases at J, with 15 bases between. The CDR3 is 16 residues long. Looked up from germline, CDR1 is SEHNR and CDR2 is FQNEAQ (reference sequence). CDR3 sequence reads: CASSLGQHAADTEAFF. Here the CDR3 DNA reads TGTGCCAGCAGCTTAGGACAACACGCCGCTGACACTGAAGCTTTCTTT.

For this clonotype: A much larger clone is a single base away; this may be a read error. CDR3 bases: TGTGCCAGCAGCTCCCTAGACCCTAGGGGGGGTCTCGAGCAGTACTTC. Translating it yields CASSSLDPRGGLEQYF. The rearrangement links TRBV7-2 to TRBJ2-7; tentatively, D is TRBD2 (7 bases). Germline CDR1 and CDR2: SGHTA and FQGNSA. V was shortened by 4 bases and J by 6 bases, with 22 bases between the two germline ends. The length of the CDR3 is 16 residues.

This clonotype came up a few times. The V and J genes are TRBV12-3 or TRBV12-4 and TRBJ1-6; no firm D call. The CDR3 runs to 11 residues. Trimming removed 6 bases at V and 13 bases at J, with 10 bases between. CDR3 coding DNA: TGTGCCAGCAGAGAGGGAGGGCCCCTCCACTTT. Translation: CASREGGPLHF.

At least ten counts were recorded for this clonotype. The chain links TRBV7-6 to TRBJ2-1, with TRBD1 identical over 7 bases. Germline loops: CDR1 SGHVS, CDR2 FNYEAQ. The CDR3 loop spans 16 amino acids. Trimming cost V 5 bases and J 3 bases; bases outside gene matches: 10. CDR3 sequence reads: CASSPGPQGIYNEQFF. The CDR3, as DNA: TGTGCCAGCAGCCCCGGCCCACAGGGGATCTACAATGAGCAGTTCTTC.

This clonotype has only a few counts. The chain combines TRBV19 with TRBJ2-7; D might be TRBD1 or TRBD2, each matching 5 bases. V was shortened by 5 bases and J by 7 bases, with 15 bases between the two germline ends. Germline assignment: CDR1 LNHDA and CDR2 SQIVND (reference sequence). The CDR3 runs to 13 residues. CDR3 sequence reads: CASSSDSWTEQYF. The CDR3 bases are TGTGCCAGTAGTTCAGACAGCTGGACTGAGCAGTACTTC.

This clonotype has ten or more counts. The chain combines TRBV12-3 or TRBV12-4 with TRBJ1-3, with 7 bases lining up with TRBD1. The CDR3 spans 14 residues. V gave up 7 bases and J gave up 0 bases; unmatched junction bases: 3. In nucleotides, the CDR3 is TGTGCCAGCACCGAGGGGGCCTCTGGAAACACCATATATTTT. This encodes CASTEGASGNTIYF.

The J gene is TRBJ1-5, the V gene TRBV4-2; D is perhaps TRBD1 (5 bases). The ends were cut back, 1 base at V and 5 bases at J, with 15 bases in the middle. Per the germline V gene, CDR1 is LGHNA and CDR2 is YNFKEQ. There are 16 residues in the CDR3. The CDR3: CASSQVHGREDQPQHF. In DNA form, the CDR3 reads TGTGCCAGCAGCCAAGTTCACGGCAGGGAAGATCAGCCCCAGCATTTT.

There are a few counts of this clonotype. The chain recombines TRBV12-3 or TRBV12-4 with TRBJ2-3; 12 bases line up with TRBD2. V trimming: 3 bases; J trimming: 4 bases; junction bases outside the gene matches: 14. This CDR3 is built from 19 residues. This CDR3 reads CASSFGIGETSGGPDTQYF. The DNA for the CDR3 is TGTGCCAGCAGTTTCGGTATCGGAGAGACTAGCGGGGGACCAGATACGCAGTATTTT.